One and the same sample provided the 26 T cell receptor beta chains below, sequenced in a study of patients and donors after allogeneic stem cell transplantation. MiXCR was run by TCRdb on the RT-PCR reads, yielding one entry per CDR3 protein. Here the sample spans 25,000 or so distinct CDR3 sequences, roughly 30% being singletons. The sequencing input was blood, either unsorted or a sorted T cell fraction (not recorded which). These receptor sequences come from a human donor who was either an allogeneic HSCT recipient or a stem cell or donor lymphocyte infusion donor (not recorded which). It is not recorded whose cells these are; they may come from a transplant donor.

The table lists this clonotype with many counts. This CDR3 is CASSPRPVGNEKLFF. Written as DNA, the CDR3 is TGTGCCAGCAGTCCTCGCCCAGTTGGCAATGAAAAACTGTTTTTT. The gene calls are TRBV12-3 or TRBV12-4 and TRBJ1-4; D gene uncertain. The CDR3 contains 15 residues. Deletions cut 5 bases from V and 5 bases from J, with 15 bases between.

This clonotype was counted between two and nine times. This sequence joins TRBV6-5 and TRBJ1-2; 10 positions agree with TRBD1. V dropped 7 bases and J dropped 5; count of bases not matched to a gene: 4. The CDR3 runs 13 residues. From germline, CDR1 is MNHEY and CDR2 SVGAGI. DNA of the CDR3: TGTGCCAGCACGCGGACAGGGGGTTATGGCTACACCTTC. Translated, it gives CASTRTGGYGYTF.

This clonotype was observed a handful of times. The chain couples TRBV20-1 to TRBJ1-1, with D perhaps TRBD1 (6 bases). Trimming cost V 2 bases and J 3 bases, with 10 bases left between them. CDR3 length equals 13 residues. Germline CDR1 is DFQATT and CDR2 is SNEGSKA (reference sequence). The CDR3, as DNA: TGCAGTGCTAGAACACAGGGAGACACTGAAGCTTTCTTT. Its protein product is CSARTQGDTEAFF.

Written as DNA, the CDR3 is TGTGCCATCAGTGAGAGGTGGGGGCTAGGGCGGACCTACAATGAGCAGTTCTTC. Amino acids: CAISERWGLGRTYNEQFF. The rearrangement links TRBV10-3 to TRBJ2-1; tentative D call: TRBD1 (6 bases). Germline V lookup: CDR1 ENHRY, CDR2 SYGVKD. CDR3 length equals 18 residues. The V gene lost 2 bases and the J gene lost 2 bases, with 19 bases spanning the gap.

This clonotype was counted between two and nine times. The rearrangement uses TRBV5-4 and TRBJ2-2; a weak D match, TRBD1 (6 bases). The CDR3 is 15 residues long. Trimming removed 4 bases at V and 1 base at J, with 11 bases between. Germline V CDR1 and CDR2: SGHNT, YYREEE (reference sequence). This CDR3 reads CASSAGTKNTGELFF. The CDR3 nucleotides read TGTGCCAGCAGCGCCGGGACAAAGAACACCGGGGAGCTGTTTTTT. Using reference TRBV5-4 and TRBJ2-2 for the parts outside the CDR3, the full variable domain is ETGVTQSPTHLIKTRGQQVTLRCSSQSGHNTVSWYQQALGQGPQFIFQYYREEENGRGNFPPRFSGLQFPNYSSELNVNALELDDSALYLCASSAGTKNTGELFFGEGSRLTVL.

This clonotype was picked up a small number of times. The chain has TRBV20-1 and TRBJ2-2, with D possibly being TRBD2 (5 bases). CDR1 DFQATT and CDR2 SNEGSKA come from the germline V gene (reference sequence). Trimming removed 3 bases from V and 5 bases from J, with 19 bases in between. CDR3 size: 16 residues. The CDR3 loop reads CSASSRRLLVTGELFF. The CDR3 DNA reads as TGCAGTGCTAGTTCCCGCCGATTACTAGTTACCGGGGAGCTGTTTTTT.

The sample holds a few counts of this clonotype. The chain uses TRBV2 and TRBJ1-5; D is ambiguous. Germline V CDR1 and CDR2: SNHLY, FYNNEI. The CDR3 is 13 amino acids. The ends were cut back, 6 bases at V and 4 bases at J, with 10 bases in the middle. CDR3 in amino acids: CASSTQRNQPQHF. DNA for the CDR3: TGTGCCAGCAGCACACAGCGGAATCAGCCCCAGCATTTT.

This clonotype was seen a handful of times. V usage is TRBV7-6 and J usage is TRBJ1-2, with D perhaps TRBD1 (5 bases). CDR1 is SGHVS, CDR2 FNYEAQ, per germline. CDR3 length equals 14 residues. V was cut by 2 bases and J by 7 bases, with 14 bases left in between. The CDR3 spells CASSLSWQGLGYTF. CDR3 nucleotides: TGTGCCAGCAGCTTAAGCTGGCAGGGTCTTGGCTACACCTTC.

The CDR3 DNA reads TGTGCCAGCAGTGACCGCGCCAGGGGGCGAAATTCACCCCTCCACTTT. Translation: CASSDRARGRNSPLHF. The V call is TRBV25-1, the J call TRBJ1-6, with 8 bases fitting TRBD1. The CDR3 loop spans 16 amino acids. The germline V gene encodes CDR1 MGHDK and CDR2 SYGVNS. The ends lost 3 bases at V and 7 bases at J; junction bases unmatched: 8.

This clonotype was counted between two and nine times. CDR3 coding DNA: TGCAGTGCTAGCTGGGGTGGGTACGAGCAGTACGTC. Translating gives CSASWGGYEQYV. V usage is TRBV20-1 and J usage is TRBJ2-7, with no clear D. V gave up 3 bases and J gave up 4 bases, with 10 bases separating them. Germline V gene sequence: CDR1 DFQATT, CDR2 SNEGSKA (reference sequence). The CDR3 consists of 12 residues.

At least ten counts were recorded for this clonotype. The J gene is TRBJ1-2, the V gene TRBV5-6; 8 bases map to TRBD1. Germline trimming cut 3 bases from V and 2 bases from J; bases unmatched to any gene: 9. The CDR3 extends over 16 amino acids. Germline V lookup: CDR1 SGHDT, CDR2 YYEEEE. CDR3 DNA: TGTGCCAGCAGCTATGGGACAGGAAAGACGAACTATGGCTACACCTTC. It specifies CASSYGTGKTNYGYTF. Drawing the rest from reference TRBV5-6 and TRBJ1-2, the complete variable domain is DAGVTQSPTHLIKTRGQQVTLRCSPKSGHDTVSWYQQALGQGPQFIFQYYEEEERQRGNFPDRFSGHQFPNYSSELNVNALLLGDSALYLCASSYGTGKTNYGYTFGSGTRLTVV.

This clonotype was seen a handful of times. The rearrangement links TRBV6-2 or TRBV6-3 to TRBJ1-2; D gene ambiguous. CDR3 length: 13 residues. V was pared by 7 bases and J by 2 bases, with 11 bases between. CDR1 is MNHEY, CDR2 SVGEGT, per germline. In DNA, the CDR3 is TGTGCCAGCACCCTAAATTGGAACTATGGCTACACCTTC. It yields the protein CASTLNWNYGYTF.

As DNA, the CDR3 is TGTGCCAGCAGCCGCCGGCGGGGCGAGGTTTACTATGGCTACACCTTC. The encoded protein is CASSRRRGEVYYGYTF. The V call is TRBV7-8, the J call TRBJ1-2, with a possible D match to TRBD1 (5 bases). Germline loops: CDR1 SGHVS, CDR2 FQNEAQ. V lost 5 bases to trimming and J lost 3 bases, with 19 bases between them. The CDR3 length is 16 residues.

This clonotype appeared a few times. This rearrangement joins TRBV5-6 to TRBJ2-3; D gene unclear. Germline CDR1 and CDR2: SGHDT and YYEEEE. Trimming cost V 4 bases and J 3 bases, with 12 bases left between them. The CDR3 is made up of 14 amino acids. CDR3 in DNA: TGTGCCAGCAGCCTGGACGGCAAGACAGATACGCAGTATTTT. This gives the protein CASSLDGKTDTQYF.

This chain's CDR3 is CASSAKRGGYYGYTF. CDR3 sequence (DNA): TGTGCCAGCAGTGCAAAACGAGGGGGCTACTATGGCTACACCTTC. V usage is TRBV12-3 or TRBV12-4 and J usage is TRBJ1-2; 7 nucleotides match TRBD1. The CDR3 contains 15 residues. Germline trimming cut 5 bases from V and 3 bases from J; bases unmatched to any gene: 9.

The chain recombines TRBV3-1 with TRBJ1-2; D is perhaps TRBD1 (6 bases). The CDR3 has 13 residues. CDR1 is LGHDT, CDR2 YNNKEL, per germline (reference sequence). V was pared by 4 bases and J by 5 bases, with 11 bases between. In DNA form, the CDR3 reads TGTGCCAGCAGCCCCGAGGGGGGGTATGGCTACACCTTC. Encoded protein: CASSPEGGYGYTF.

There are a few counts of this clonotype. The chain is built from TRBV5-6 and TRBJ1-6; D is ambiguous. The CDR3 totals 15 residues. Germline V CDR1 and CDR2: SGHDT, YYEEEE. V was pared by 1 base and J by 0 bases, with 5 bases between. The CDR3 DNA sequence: TGTGCCAGCAGCTTGTCGCACTCCTATAATTCACCCCTCCACTTT. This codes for CASSLSHSYNSPLHF.

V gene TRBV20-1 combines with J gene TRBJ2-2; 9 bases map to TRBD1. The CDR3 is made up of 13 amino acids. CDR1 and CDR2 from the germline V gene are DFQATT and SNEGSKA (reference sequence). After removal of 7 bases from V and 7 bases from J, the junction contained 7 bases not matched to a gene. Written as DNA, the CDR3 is TGCAGTGGGACGGGACAGGGAGGCGGGGAGCTGTTTTTT. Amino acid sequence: CSGTGQGGGELFF.

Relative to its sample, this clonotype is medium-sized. The CDR3, as DNA: TGTGCCAGCAGCCACAGAAGAATCACAGATACGCAGTATTTT. This gives the protein CASSHRRITDTQYF. The chain links TRBV5-6 to TRBJ2-3; D remains ambiguous. The CDR3 contains 14 residues. Germline loops: CDR1 SGHDT, CDR2 YYEEEE. The V and J ends lost 4 bases and 2 bases respectively, with 11 bases between them.

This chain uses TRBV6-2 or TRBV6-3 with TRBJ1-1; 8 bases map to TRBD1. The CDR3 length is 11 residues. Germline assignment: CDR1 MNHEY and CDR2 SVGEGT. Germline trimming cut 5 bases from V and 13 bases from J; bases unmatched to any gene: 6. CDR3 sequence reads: CASSGQGRDFF. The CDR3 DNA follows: TGTGCCAGCAGTGGACAGGGAAGAGATTTCTTT.

The CDR3 region has the DNA TGTGCCAGCAATGCAGAGCCTAATATCTATGGCTACACCTTC. Its protein is CASNAEPNIYGYTF. The V call is TRBV7-2, the J call TRBJ1-2; D gene ambiguous. The CDR3 spans 14 residues. The germline V and J ends were trimmed by 7 bases and 4 bases, with 16 bases remaining between them. Germline V gives CDR1 SGHTA, CDR2 FQGNSA.

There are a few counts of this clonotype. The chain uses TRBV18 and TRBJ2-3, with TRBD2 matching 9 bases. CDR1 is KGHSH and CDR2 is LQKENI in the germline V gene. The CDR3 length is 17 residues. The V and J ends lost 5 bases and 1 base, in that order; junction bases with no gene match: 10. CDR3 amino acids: CASSTPTGLAGTDTQYF. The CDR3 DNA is TGTGCCAGCTCAACGCCCACGGGACTAGCTGGCACAGATACGCAGTATTTT.

This CDR3 is CASSLAGTDYGYTF. The DNA of the CDR3 is TGTGCCAGCAGCTTAGCCGGGACAGACTATGGCTACACCTTC. This chain links TRBV11-2 with TRBJ1-2; 7 bases line up with TRBD1. Germline assignment: CDR1 SGHAT and CDR2 FQNNGV. This CDR3 spans 14 amino acids. V dropped 1 base and J dropped 3; count of bases not matched to a gene: 2.

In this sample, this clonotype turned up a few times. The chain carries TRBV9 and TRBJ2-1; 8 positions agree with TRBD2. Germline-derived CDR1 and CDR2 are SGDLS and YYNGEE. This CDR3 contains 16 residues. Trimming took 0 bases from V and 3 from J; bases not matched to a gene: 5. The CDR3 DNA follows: TGTGCCAGCAGCGTAGTTAGCGGGGTTGGCTACAATGAGCAGTTCTTC. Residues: CASSVVSGVGYNEQFF.

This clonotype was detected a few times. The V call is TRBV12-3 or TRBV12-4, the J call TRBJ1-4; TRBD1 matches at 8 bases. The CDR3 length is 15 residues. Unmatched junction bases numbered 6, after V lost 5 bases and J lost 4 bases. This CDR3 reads CASSLYRGSNEKLFF. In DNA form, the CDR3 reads TGTGCCAGCAGTCTCTACAGGGGGAGTAATGAAAAACTGTTTTTT.

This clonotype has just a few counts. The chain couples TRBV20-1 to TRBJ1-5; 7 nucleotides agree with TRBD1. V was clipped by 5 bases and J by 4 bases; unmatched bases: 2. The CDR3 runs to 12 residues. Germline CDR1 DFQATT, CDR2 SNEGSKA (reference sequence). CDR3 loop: CSARQGNQPQHF. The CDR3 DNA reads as TGCAGTGCTCGACAGGGAAATCAGCCCCAGCATTTT.